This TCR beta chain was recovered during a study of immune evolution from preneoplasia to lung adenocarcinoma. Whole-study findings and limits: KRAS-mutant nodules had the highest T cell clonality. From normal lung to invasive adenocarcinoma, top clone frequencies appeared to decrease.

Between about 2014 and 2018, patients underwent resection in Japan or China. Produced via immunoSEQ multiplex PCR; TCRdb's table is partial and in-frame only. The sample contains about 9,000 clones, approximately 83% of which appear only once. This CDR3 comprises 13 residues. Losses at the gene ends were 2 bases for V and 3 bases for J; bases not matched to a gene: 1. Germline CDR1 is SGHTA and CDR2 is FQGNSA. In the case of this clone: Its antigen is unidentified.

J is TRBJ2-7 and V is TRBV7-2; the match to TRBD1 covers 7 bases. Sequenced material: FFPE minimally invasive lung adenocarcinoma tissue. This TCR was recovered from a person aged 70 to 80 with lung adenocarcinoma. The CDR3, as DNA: TGTGCCAGCAGCTTATCAGGGGGCTACGAGCAGTACTTC. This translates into CASSLSGGYEQYF.